This T cell receptor (beta chain) originates from a study of shared clonotypes between healthy human individuals. Study context: A couple of female and a few male donors aged 18 to 49 were enrolled.

Deep-level running was used for the assay. Each unsorted PBMC replicate got 300 ng genomic DNA, around 30,000 genomes. The method was immunoSEQ multiplex PCR; TCRdb's version includes in-frame clones alone and lacks a portion of them. The data contain under 600,000 clones, just over 75% of them singletons. Only Caucasian adults living in Nashville, Tennessee made up the donor group. The trim removed 4 bases at V and 5 bases at J, leaving 6 bases unmatched. The V gene's germline CDR1 is LGHNA and CDR2 YNFKEQ. The CDR3 consists of 15 residues. This clone was found a few times. The origin of this receptor is a woman in her thirties or forties in good health. Some clones in this sample may be carry-over from other donors' samples. This sequence joins TRBV4-2 and TRBJ2-1; 9 bases match TRBD2. The sample taken for sequencing was PBMCs. The CDR3 DNA follows: TGTGCCAGCAGCCGGCGCTTAGCGGGAGACAATGAGCAGTTCTTC. It is translated as CASSRRLAGDNEQFF.